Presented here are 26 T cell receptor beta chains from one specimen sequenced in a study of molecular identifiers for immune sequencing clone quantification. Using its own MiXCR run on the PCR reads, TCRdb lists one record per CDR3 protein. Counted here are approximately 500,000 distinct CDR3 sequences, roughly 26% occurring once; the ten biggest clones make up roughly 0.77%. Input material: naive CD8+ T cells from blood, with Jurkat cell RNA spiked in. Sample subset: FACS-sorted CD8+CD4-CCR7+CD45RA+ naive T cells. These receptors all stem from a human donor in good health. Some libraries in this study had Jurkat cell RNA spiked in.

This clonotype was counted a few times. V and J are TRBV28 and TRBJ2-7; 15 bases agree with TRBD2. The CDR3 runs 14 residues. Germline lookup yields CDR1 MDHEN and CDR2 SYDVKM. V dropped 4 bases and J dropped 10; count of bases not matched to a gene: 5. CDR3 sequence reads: CASSSGLAGGDQYF. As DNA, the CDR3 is TGTGCCAGCAGTTCGGGACTAGCGGGAGGAGATCAGTACTTC.

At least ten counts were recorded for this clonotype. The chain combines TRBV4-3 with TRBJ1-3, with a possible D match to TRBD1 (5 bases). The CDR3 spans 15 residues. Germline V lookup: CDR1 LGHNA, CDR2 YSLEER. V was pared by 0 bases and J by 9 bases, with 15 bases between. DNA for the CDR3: TGCGCCAGCAGCCAAGAGTTGCAGGGTTGGGTCACCATATATTTT. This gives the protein CASSQELQGWVTIYF.

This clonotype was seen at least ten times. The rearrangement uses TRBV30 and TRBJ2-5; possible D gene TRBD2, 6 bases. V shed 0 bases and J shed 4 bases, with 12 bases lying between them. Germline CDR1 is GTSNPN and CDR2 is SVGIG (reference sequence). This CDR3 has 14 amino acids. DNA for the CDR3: TGTGCCTGGAGTGTAGTCCTAGCGTCAGAGACCCAGTACTTC. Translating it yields CAWSVVLASETQYF. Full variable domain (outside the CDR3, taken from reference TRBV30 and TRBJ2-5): SQTIHQWPATLVQPVGSPLSLECTVEGTSNPNLYWYRQAAGRGLQLLFYSVGIGQISSEVPQNLSASRPQDRQFILSSKKLLLSDSGFYLCAWSVVLASETQYFGPGTRLLVL.

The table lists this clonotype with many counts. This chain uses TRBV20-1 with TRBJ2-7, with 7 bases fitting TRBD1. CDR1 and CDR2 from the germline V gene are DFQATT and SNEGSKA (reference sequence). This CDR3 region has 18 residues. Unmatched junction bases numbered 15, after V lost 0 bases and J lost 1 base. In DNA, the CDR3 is TGCAGTGCTAGAGATTACTTTTCCGACAGGGAAAGTTCCTACGAGCAGTACTTC. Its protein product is CSARDYFSDRESSYEQYF.

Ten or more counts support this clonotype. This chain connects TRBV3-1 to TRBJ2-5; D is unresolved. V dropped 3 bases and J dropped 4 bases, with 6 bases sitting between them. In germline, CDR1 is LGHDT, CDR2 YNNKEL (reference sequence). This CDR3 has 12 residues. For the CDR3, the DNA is TGTGCCAGCAGCCATACCTCAGAGACCCAGTACTTC. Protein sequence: CASSHTSETQYF.

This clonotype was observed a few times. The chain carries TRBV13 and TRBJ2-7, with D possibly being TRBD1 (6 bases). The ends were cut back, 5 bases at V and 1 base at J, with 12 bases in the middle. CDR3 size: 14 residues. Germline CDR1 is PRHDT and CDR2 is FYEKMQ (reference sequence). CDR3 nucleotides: TGTGCCAGCAGCCTTCGGACAGTATCCTACGAGCAGTACTTC. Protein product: CASSLRTVSYEQYF.

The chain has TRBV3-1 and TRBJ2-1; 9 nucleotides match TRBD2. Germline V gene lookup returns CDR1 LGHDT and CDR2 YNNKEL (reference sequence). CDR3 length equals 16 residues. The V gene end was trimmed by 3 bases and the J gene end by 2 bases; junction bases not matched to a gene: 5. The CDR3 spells CASSQVSGGPYNEQFF. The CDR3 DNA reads TGTGCCAGCAGCCAGGTTAGCGGGGGCCCCTACAATGAGCAGTTCTTC.

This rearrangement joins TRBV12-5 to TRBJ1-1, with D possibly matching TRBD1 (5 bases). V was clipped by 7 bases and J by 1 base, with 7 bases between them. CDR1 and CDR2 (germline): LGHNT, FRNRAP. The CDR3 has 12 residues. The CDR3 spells CASATGNTEAFF. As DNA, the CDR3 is TGTGCTAGTGCAACAGGGAACACTGAAGCTTTCTTT.

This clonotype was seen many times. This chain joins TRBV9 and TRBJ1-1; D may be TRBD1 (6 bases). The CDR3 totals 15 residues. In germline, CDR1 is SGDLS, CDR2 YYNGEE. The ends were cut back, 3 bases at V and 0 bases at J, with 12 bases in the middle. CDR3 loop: CASSAEDSMNTEAFF. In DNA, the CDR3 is TGTGCCAGCAGCGCTGAGGACAGCATGAACACTGAAGCTTTCTTT.

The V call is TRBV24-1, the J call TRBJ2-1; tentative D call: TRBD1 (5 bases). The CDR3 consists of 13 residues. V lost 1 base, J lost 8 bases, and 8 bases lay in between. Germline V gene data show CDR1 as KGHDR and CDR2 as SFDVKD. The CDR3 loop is CATSDLQDDEQFF. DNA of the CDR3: TGTGCCACCAGTGATTTACAGGACGATGAGCAGTTCTTC.

The CDR3 region is CSAEGTGPASYEQYF. CDR3 in DNA: TGCAGTGCCGAAGGGACAGGTCCGGCGTCCTACGAGCAGTACTTC. This rearrangement joins TRBV20-1 to TRBJ2-7; 8 nucleotides match TRBD1. Germline trimming cut 6 bases from V and 1 base from J; bases unmatched to any gene: 11. From germline, CDR1 is DFQATT and CDR2 SNEGSKA (reference sequence). The CDR3 is made up of 15 amino acids.

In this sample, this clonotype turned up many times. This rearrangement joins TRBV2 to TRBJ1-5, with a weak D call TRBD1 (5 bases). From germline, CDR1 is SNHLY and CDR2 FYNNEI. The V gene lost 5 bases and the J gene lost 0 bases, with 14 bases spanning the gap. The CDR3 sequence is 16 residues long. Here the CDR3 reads CASSSGTGYSNQPQHF. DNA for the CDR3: TGTGCCAGCAGTTCCGGGACGGGATATAGCAATCAGCCCCAGCATTTT.

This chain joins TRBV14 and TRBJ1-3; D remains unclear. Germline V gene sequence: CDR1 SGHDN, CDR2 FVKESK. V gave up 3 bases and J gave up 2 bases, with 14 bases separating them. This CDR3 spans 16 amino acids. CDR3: CASSHSIGLTGNTIYF. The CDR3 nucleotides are TGTGCCAGCAGCCACTCCATAGGCCTGACTGGAAACACCATATATTTT.

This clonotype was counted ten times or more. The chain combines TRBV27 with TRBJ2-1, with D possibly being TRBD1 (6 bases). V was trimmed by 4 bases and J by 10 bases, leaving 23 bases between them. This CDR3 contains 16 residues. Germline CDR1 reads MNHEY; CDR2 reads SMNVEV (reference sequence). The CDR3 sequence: CASSYLGAPQEGEQFF. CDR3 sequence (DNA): TGTGCCAGCAGTTATCTGGGGGCCCCTCAGGAAGGGGAGCAGTTCTTC.

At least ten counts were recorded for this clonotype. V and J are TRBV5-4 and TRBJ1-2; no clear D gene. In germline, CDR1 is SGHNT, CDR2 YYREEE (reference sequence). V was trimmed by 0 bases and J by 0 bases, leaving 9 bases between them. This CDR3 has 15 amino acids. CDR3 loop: CASSLGQIPNYGYTF. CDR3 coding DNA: TGTGCCAGCAGCTTGGGCCAGATCCCTAACTATGGCTACACCTTC.

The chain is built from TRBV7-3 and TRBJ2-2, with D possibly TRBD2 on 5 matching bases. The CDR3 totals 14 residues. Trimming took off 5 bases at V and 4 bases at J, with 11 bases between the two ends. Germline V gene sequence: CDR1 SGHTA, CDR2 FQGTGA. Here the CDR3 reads CASSPTTSTGELFF. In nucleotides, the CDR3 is TGTGCCAGCAGCCCGACTACTAGCACCGGGGAGCTGTTTTTT.

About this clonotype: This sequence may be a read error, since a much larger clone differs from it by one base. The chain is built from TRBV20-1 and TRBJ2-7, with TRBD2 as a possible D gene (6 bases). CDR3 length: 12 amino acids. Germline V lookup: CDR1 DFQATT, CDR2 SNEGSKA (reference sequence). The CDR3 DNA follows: TGCAGTGCAAAGGACTATTCCTACGAGCGGTACTTC. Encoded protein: CSAKDYSYERYF.

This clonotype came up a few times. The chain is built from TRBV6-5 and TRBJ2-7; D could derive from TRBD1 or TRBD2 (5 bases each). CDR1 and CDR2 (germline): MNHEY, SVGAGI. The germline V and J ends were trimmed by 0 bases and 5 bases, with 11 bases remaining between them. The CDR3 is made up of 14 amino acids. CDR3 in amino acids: CASSYSGRGNEQYF. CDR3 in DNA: TGTGCCAGCAGTTACTCGGGACGTGGTAACGAGCAGTACTTC.

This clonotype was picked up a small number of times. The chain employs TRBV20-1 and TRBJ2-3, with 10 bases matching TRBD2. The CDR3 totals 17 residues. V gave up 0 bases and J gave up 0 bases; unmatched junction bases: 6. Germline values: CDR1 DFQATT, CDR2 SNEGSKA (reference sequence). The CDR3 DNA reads TGCAGTGCTAGAGATTTCCGGACTAGCGGAAGCACAGATACGCAGTATTTT. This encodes CSARDFRTSGSTDTQYF.

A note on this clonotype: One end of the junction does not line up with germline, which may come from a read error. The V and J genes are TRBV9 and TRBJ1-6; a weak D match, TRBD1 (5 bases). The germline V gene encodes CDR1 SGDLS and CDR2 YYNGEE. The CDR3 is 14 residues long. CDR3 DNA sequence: TGTACCAGCAGCGTAGATAGGGGTGGATCACCCCTCCACTTT. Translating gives CTSSVDRGGSPLHF.

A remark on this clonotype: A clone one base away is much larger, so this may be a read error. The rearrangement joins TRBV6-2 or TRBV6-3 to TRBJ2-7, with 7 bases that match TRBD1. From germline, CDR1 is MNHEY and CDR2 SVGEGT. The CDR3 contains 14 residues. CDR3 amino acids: CASNARDSSYGQYF. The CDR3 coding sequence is TGTGCCAGCAATGCCCGGGACAGCTCCTACGGGCAGTACTTC.

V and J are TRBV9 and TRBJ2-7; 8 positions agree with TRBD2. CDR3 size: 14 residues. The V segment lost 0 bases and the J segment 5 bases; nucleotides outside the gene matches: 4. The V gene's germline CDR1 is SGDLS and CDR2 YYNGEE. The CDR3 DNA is TGTGCCAGCAGCGTAGAGAGTAGCGGGGACGAGCAGTACTTC. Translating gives CASSVESSGDEQYF.

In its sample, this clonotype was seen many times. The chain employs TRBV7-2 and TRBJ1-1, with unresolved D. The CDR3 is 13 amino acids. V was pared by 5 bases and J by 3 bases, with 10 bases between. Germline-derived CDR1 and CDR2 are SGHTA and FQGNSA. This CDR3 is CASSPLSYTEAFF. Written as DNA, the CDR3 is TGTGCCAGCAGCCCCCTCAGTTACACTGAAGCTTTCTTT. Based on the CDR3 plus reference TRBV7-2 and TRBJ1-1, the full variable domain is GAGVSQSPSNKVTEKGKDVELRCDPISGHTALYWYRQSLGQGLEFLIYFQGNSAPDKSGLPSDRFSAERTGGSVSTLTIQRTQQEDSAVYLCASSPLSYTEAFFGQGTRLTVV.

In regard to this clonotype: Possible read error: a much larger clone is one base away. CDR3 nucleotide sequence: TGTGCCAGCAGCTTGGGGACAGGGGACCTCCAAGAGACCCAGTACTTC. It yields the protein CASSLGTGDLQETQYF. The genes are TRBV5-8 and TRBJ2-5; 9 bases match TRBD1. The germline V gene has CDR1 SGHTS and CDR2 YDEGEE. The CDR3 has 16 residues. Losses at the gene ends were 0 bases for V and 1 base for J; bases not matched to a gene: 4.

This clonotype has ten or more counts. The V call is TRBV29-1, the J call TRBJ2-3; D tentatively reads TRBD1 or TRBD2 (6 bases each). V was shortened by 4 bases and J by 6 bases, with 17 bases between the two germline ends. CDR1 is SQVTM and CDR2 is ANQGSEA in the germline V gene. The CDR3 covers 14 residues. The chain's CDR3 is CSVVQVSGGDTQYF. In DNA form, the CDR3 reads TGCAGCGTTGTGCAGGTCTCCGGGGGCGATACGCAGTATTTT.

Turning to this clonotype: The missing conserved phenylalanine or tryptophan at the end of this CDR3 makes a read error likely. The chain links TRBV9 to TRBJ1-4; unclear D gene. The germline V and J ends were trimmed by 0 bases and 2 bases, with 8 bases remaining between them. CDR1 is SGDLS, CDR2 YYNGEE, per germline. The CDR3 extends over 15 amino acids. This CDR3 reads CASSVGWETNEKLFC. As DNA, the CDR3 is TGTGCCAGCAGCGTAGGTTGGGAGACTAATGAAAAACTGTTTTGT.